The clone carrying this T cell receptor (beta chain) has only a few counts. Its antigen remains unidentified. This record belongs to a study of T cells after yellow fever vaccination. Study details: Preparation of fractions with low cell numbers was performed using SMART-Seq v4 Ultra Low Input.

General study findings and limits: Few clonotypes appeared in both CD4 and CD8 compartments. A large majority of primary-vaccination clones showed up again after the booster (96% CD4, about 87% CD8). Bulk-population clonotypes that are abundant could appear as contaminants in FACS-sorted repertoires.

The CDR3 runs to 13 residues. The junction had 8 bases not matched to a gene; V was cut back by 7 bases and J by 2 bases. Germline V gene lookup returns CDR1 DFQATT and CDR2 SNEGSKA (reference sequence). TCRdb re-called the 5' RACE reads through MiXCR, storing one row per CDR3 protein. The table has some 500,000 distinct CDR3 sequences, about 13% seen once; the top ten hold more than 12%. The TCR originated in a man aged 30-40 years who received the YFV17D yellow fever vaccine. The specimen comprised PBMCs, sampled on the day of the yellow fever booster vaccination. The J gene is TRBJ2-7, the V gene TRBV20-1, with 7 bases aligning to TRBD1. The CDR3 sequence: CSGKRGLAYEQYF. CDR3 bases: TGCAGTGGTAAGAGGGGGCTAGCCTACGAGCAGTACTTC.